The clone carrying this TCR beta chain was observed a few times. The data were taken from a study of blood T cell repertoires in COVID-19. About the study: Material from acute and convalescent COVID-19 was sourced from the United States, Italy and Spain.

TCRdb keeps only in-frame clones here, not all; method: immunoSEQ multiplex PCR. This table has 250,000 to 350,000 clones, approximately 90% appearing once. The CDR3 has 17 residues. After removal of 2 bases from V and 2 bases from J, the junction contained 7 bases not matched to a gene. In germline, CDR1 is KGHSH, CDR2 LQKENI. The source material was peripheral blood. V usage is TRBV18 and J usage is TRBJ1-3, with 9 positions matching TRBD1. This clonotype was obtained from an older woman with acute or convalescent COVID-19. The CDR3 sequence is CASSPVTGGAPGNTIYF. As DNA, the CDR3 is TGTGCCAGCTCACCAGTCACAGGGGGCGCCCCTGGAAACACCATATATTTT.